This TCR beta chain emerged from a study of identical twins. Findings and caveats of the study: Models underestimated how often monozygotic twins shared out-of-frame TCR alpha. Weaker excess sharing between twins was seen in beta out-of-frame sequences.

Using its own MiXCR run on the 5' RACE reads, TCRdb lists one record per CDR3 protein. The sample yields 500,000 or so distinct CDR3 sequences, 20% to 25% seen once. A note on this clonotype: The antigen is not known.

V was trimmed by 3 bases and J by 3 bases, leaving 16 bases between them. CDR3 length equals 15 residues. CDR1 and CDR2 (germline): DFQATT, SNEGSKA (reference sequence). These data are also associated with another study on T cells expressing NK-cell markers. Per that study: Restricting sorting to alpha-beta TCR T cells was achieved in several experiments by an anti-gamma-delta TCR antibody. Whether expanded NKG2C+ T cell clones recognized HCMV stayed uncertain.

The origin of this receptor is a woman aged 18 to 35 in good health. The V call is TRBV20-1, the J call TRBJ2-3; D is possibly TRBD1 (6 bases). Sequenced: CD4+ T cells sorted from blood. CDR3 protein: CSASPTGLSTDTQYF. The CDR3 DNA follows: TGCAGTGCTAGCCCCACAGGGTTGAGTACAGATACGCAGTATTTT.